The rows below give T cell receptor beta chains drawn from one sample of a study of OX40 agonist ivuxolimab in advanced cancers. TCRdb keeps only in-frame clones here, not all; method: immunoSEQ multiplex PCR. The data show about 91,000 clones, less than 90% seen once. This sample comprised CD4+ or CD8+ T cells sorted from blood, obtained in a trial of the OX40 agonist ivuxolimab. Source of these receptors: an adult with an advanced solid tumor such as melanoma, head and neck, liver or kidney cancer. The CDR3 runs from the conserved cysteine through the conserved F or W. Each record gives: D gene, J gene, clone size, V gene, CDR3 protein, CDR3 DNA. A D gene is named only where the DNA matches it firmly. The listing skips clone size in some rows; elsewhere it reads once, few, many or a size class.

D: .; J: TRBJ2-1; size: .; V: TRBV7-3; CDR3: CASSLEAGNEQFF; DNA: TGTGCCAGCAGCTTAGAAGCAGGCAATGAGCAGTTCTTC
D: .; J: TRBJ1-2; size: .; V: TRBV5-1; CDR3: CASSLYSQPPRGYTF; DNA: TGCGCCAGCAGCTTGTATTCACAGCCGCCGAGGGGCTACACCTTC
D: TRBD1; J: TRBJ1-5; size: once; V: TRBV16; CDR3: CASSQSTGGQPQHF; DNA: TGTGCCAGCAGCCAATCGACAGGGGGTCAGCCCCAGCATTTT
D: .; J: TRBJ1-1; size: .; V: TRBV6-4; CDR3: CASRKTGNTEAFF; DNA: TGTGCCAGCAGGAAAACAGGGAACACTGAAGCTTTCTTT
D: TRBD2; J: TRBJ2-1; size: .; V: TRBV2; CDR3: CASSAGGLAGGNEQFF; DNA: TGTGCCAGCAGTGCCGGGGGACTAGCGGGGGGTAATGAGCAGTTCTTC
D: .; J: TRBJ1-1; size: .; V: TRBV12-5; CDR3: CASGHGTEAFF; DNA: TGTGCTAGTGGTCACGGGACTGAAGCTTTCTTT
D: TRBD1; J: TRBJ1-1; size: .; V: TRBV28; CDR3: CASSPDRGWHTEAFF; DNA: TGTGCCAGCAGCCCGGACAGGGGTTGGCACACTGAAGCTTTCTTT
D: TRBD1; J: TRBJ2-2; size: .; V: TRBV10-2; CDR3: CASSYQTGDGELFF; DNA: TGCGCCAGCAGCTACCAGACAGGGGACGGGGAGCTGTTTTTT
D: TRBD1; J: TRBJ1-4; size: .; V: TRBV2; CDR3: CAGTGPNEKLFF; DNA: TGTGCCGGGACAGGGCCTAATGAAAAACTGTTTTTT
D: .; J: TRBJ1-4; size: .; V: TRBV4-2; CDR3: CASSQGAGDEKLFF; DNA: TGTGCCAGCAGCCAAGGGGCAGGGGATGAAAAACTGTTTTTT
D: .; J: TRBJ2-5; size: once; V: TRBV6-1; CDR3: CASSLALFQETQYF; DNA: TGTGCCAGCAGTCTAGCCCTTTTTCAAGAGACCCAGTACTTC
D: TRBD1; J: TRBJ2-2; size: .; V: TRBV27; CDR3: CASRTGGHTGELFF; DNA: TGTGCCAGCAGGACAGGGGGCCACACCGGGGAGCTGTTTTTT
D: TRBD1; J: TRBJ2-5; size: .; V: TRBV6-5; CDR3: CASSSDPTGVETQYF; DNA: TGTGCCAGCAGTTCGGACCCGACAGGGGTAGAGACCCAGTACTTC
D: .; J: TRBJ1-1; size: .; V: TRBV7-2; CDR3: CASSQAGVRTEAFF; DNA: TGTGCCAGCAGTCAAGCAGGGGTACGGACTGAAGCTTTCTTT
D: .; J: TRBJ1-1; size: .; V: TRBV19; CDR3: CASSIGGSMNTEAFF; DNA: TGTGCCAGTAGTATTGGGGGTTCGATGAACACTGAAGCTTTCTTT
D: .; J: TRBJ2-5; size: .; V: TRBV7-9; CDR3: CASSFDSGSQETQYF; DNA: TGTGCCAGCAGCTTCGATTCCGGGAGCCAAGAGACCCAGTACTTC
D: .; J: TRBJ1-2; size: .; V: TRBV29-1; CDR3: CSGGSTDQYGYTF; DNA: TGCAGCGGGGGCTCGACAGACCAATATGGCTACACCTTC
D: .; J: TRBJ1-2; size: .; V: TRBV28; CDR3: CASSRAQNYGYTF; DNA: TGTGCCAGCAGTCGAGCACAAAACTATGGCTACACCTTC
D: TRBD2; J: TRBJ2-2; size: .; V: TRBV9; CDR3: CASSVVGSGTNTGELFF; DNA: TGTGCCAGCAGCGTAGTGGGTAGCGGGACGAACACCGGGGAGCTGTTTTTT
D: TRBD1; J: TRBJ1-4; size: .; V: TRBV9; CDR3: CASSAGPGQGGEKLFF; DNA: TGTGCCAGCAGCGCAGGACCGGGACAGGGCGGTGAAAAACTGTTTTTT
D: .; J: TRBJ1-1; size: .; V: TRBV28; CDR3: CATTRVYTEAFF; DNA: TGTGCCACCACCCGGGTTTACACTGAAGCTTTCTTT
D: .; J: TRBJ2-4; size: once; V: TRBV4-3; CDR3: CASSQDGLAKNIQYF; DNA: TGCGCCAGCAGCCAAGATGGCCTAGCCAAAAACATTCAGTACTTC
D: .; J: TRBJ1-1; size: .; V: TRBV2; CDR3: CASSQTPNTEAFF; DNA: TGTGCCAGCTCTCAGACCCCGAACACTGAAGCTTTCTTT
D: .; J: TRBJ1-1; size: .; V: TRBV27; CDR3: CASNLRGGTEAFF; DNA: TGTGCCAGCAACCTCAGGGGAGGCACTGAAGCTTTCTTT
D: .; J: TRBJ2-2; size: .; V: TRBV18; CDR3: CASSPNRENTGELFF; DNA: TGTGCCAGCTCACCCAACAGGGAAAACACCGGGGAGCTGTTTTTT
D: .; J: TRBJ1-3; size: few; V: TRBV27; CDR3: CASSSLSSGNTIYF; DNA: TGTGCCAGCAGTTCCCTATCCTCTGGAAACACCATATATTTT
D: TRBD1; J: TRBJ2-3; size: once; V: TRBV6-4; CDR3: CASSDRGLLTDTQYF; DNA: TGTGCCAGCAGTGACAGGGGGCTTCTCACAGATACGCAGTATTTT
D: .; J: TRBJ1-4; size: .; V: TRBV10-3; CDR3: CAISESRRGDEKLFF; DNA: TGTGCCATCAGTGAGTCACGGAGGGGGGACGAAAAACTGTTTTTT
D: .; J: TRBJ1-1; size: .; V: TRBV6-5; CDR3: CASSFNFGPDGEAFF; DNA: TGTGCCAGCAGTTTCAACTTCGGGCCCGACGGTGAAGCTTTCTTT
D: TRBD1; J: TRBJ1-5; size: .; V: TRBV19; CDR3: CASRLTGEGNQPQHF; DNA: TGTGCCAGTAGGTTGACAGGGGAGGGCAATCAGCCCCAGCATTTT